This passage covers 14 T cell receptor beta chains from one sample sequenced in a study of control samples from healthy donors and cancer patients. Libraries were prepared by immunoSEQ multiplex PCR; TCRdb keeps only in-frame clonotypes and omits some of them. In the table there are around 140,000 clones, approximately 94% of which are singletons. Material: blood. The source is a man aged 35-49 years in good health.

V is TRBV6-1 and J is TRBJ1-5; D is undetermined. V dropped 2 bases and J dropped 2 bases, with 10 bases sitting between them. The CDR3 sequence is 15 residues long. Germline V CDR1 and CDR2: MNHNS, SASEGT. The CDR3 protein is CASSEWGNGNQPQHF. DNA for the CDR3: TGTGCCAGCAGTGAATGGGGTAACGGCAATCAGCCCCAGCATTTT.

The chain joins TRBV4-3 to TRBJ1-2; possibly TRBD1 for D (6 bases). Germline V CDR1 and CDR2: LGHNA, YSLEER. There are 13 residues in the CDR3. V was cut by 3 bases and J by 7 bases, with 12 bases left in between. CDR3 in amino acids: CASSQTGMTGYTF. The CDR3 DNA reads TGCGCCAGCAGCCAGACAGGAATGACTGGCTACACCTTC.

The J gene is TRBJ2-2, the V gene TRBV2; TRBD2 matches at 10 bases. In germline, CDR1 is SNHLY, CDR2 FYNNEI. This CDR3 region has 16 residues. The V and J ends lost 5 bases and 0 bases, in that order; junction bases with no gene match: 3. The CDR3 loop is CASSRTSGTNTGELFF. As DNA, the CDR3 is TGTGCCAGCAGTCGGACTAGCGGAACGAACACCGGGGAGCTGTTTTTT.

V usage is TRBV6-5 and J usage is TRBJ1-2; no reliable D call. Germline-derived CDR1 and CDR2 are MNHEY and SVGAGI. V dropped 6 bases and J dropped 7 bases, with 21 bases sitting between them. The CDR3 spans 15 residues. CDR3 coding DNA: TGTGCCAGCAGGATCCCCCCTCCGAGATTAACTGGCTACACCTTC. Encoded protein: CASRIPPPRLTGYTF.

Remarks on this clone: A much larger clone sits a single nucleotide away, making a read error possible. The chain uses TRBV25-1 and TRBJ2-7, with TRBD1 matching 7 bases. V was clipped by 4 bases and J by 3 bases; unmatched bases: 0. CDR3 length: 12 residues. The germline gives CDR1 MGHDK, CDR2 SYGVNS. The CDR3 is CASSGQGYEQYF. The CDR3 region has the DNA TGTGCCAGCAGTGGACAGGGCTACGAGCAGTACTTC.

V usage is TRBV28 and J usage is TRBJ1-3; D not certain. CDR3 length: 12 residues. The germline gives CDR1 MDHEN, CDR2 SYDVKM. V was clipped by 11 bases and J by 4 bases, with 12 bases between them. The CDR3, as DNA: TGTGCCTCGAAAGGTTCGGGAAACACCATATATTTT. Its protein is CASKGSGNTIYF.

This chain connects TRBV20-1 to TRBJ1-2; D remains unclear. V lost 3 bases to trimming and J lost 8 bases, with 10 bases between them. The CDR3 loop spans 11 amino acids. The germline V gene has CDR1 DFQATT and CDR2 SNEGSKA (reference sequence). CDR3 protein: CSARRPEGYTF. CDR3 nucleotide sequence: TGCAGTGCTAGGAGGCCGGAAGGCTACACCTTC.

The V and J genes are TRBV24-1 and TRBJ2-5, with D uncertain. The germline V gene encodes CDR1 KGHDR and CDR2 SFDVKD. V dropped 4 bases and J dropped 0 bases, with 5 bases sitting between them. The CDR3 covers 13 residues. CDR3 in DNA: TGTGCCACCAGTGACTCGTACCAAGAGACCCAGTACTTC. This gives the protein CATSDSYQETQYF.

With respect to this clone: The sample carries other DNA sequences with the same CDR3. This rearrangement joins TRBV9 to TRBJ2-5, with D tentatively TRBD1 (6 bases). CDR1 SGDLS and CDR2 YYNGEE come from the germline V gene. V was cut by 3 bases and J by 1 base, with 10 bases left in between. This CDR3 is built from 14 residues. The CDR3 region has the DNA TGTGCCAGCAGCGGGGACACAGGCCAAGAGACCCAGTACTTC. It translates to CASSGDTGQETQYF.

This clone has a single count. This rearrangement joins TRBV5-1 to TRBJ2-7; D remains ambiguous. Between the trimmed V and J ends, which lost 4 bases and 8 bases, there was a span of 16 bases. The germline CDR1 and CDR2 sequences are SGHRS and YFSETQ. The CDR3 is made up of 13 amino acids. CDR3 loop: CASSDRTVKKQYF. In nucleotides, the CDR3 is TGCGCCAGCAGCGACCGGACGGTCAAGAAGCAGTACTTC.

This rearrangement joins TRBV28 to TRBJ1-2, with a possible D match to TRBD1 (5 bases). CDR3 length equals 15 residues. The germline V and J ends were trimmed by 9 bases and 0 bases, with 17 bases remaining between them. Germline CDR1 MDHEN, CDR2 SYDVKM. CDR3 in DNA: TGTGCCAGTTACGGTGGGGGGGACTCTAACTATGGCTACACCTTC. Translated, it gives CASYGGGDSNYGYTF.

This sequence joins TRBV5-4 and TRBJ2-1; possibly TRBD1 for D (7 bases). The CDR3 is 16 residues long. Germline values: CDR1 SGHNT, CDR2 YYREEE (reference sequence). The V gene lost 3 bases and the J gene lost 1 base, with 14 bases spanning the gap. CDR3 amino acids: CASSSQGGRSYNEQFF. DNA of the CDR3: TGTGCCAGCAGCTCCCAGGGGGGCCGGTCCTACAATGAGCAGTTCTTC.

This chain uses TRBV6-5 with TRBJ2-5, with D hard to call. This CDR3 has 13 residues. V was clipped by 2 bases and J by 5 bases, with 9 bases between them. The germline V gene encodes CDR1 MNHEY and CDR2 SVGAGI. The CDR3 loop is CASSYDGWETQYF. The DNA for the CDR3 is TGTGCCAGCAGTTACGACGGGTGGGAGACCCAGTACTTC.

This clone has just one count. DNA of the CDR3: TGCGCCAGCAGCGACGGACACCCCACAGATACGCAGTATTTT. Amino acid sequence: CASSDGHPTDTQYF. The chain carries TRBV5-1 and TRBJ2-3, with D possibly matching TRBD1 (5 bases). V lost 4 bases and J lost 2, with 11 bases in between. The germline gives CDR1 SGHRS, CDR2 YFSETQ. CDR3 size: 14 residues.